The rows below give T cell receptor beta chains drawn from one sample of a study of post-analysis software for immune sequencing data. Each CDR3 protein is one row after TCRdb ran MiXCR on the PCR reads. The sample records 500,000 to 600,000 distinct CDR3 sequences, 44% being singletons. Sequencing was performed on blood. The receptors shown here come from a girl aged 5-17 years with multiple sclerosis. The conserved cysteine and the conserved F or W are not part of the CDR3 here. Fields, in order: J gene, V gene, CDR3 protein.

>TRBJ2-3|TRBV7-6
ASSLVPLQAGTDTQY
>.|TRBV3-1
ASSQGVRGNEQY
>TRBJ2-3|TRBV6-1
AIGDSRSGADTQY
>TRBJ1-2|TRBV5-1
ASSLVGNGYT
>TRBJ1-1|TRBV7-6
ASSRDSSTEAF
>TRBJ1-2|TRBV12-3/TRBV12-4
ASSSDREYYGYT
>TRBJ2-5|TRBV5-1
ASSSSPGTGIQETQY
>TRBJ2-1|TRBV10-3
AIMGGPSSYEQF
>TRBJ1-5|TRBV3-1
ASSSGSFRNNQPQH
>TRBJ2-3|TRBV29-1
SVRPRDGISTDTQY
>TRBJ1-2|TRBV7-9
ASSFRGSGYT
>TRBJ2-1|TRBV12-3/TRBV12-4
ASSPVGLAGEGDEQF
>TRBJ2-6|TRBV6-6
ASTSPGDVLT
>TRBJ2-7|TRBV5-8
ASSPPGQTDEQY
>TRBJ2-3|TRBV7-2
ASSPIRGDTQY
>TRBJ2-1|TRBV5-1
ASSLSWTGGYNEQF
>TRBJ2-1|TRBV3-1
ASQVYGRDYNEQF
>TRBJ2-1|TRBV6-5
ASSYEGQKRQF
>TRBJ1-1|TRBV27
TSSLIPTGVAEAF
>TRBJ1-1|TRBV29-1
SVAAVNTEAF
>TRBJ2-1|TRBV20-1
SASSNGLAGMSYNEQF
>TRBJ2-3|TRBV3-1
ASSQDYGEDTQY
>TRBJ1-1|TRBV5-1
ASSLAGGRSNTEAF
>TRBJ1-2|TRBV6-6
ASSSHYWDYGYT
>TRBJ2-1|TRBV24-1
ATSGGLGQF
>TRBJ2-4|TRBV7-2
ASSGQGQGKRRTQY
>TRBJ1-2|TRBV29-1
SVESGNYGYT
>TRBJ2-1|TRBV10-3
AIGLAGDRDNEQF
>TRBJ1-2|TRBV2
ASSSGAGYT
>TRBJ1-1|TRBV7-9
ASSLKGGRPMNTEAF
>TRBJ2-1|TRBV3-1
ASSQVSKHERF
>TRBJ2-5|TRBV20-1
SASVVASIEEAQY
>TRBJ1-1|TRBV12-3/TRBV12-4
ASEDSMNTEAF
>TRBJ2-3|TRBV20-1
SATGTGSTDTQY
>TRBJ2-3|TRBV5-6
ASSDTGVDTQY
>.|TRBV9
ASSDPQGGRREQY
>.|TRBV30
ASKTTYEQF
>TRBJ2-5|TRBV5-1
ASKGQNQETQY
>TRBJ2-1|TRBV20-1
SASGSYNEQF
>TRBJ2-3|TRBV13
ASSRDRGSQY
>TRBJ2-7|TRBV4-1
ASSQGPSGGGEQY
>TRBJ2-5|TRBV7-9
ASSLGSRRETQY
>TRBJ2-5|TRBV10-3
AVSPGRRDGEETQY
>TRBJ2-7|TRBV7-9
ASSSAGSYEQY
>TRBJ2-3|TRBV6-5
ASSYSASGLSTDTQY
>TRBJ1-5|TRBV29-1
SVAGTGGGGNQPQH
>TRBJ2-7|TRBV5-1
ASSTPRQNTYEQY
>TRBJ1-4|TRBV5-1
ASSLQGGAGNEKLF
>TRBJ2-1|TRBV30
AGTPSGGEQF